This paragraph covers one TCR beta chain sequence. Its recognized antigen is unknown. It has no much larger one-base neighbor in the sample; base qualities were not kept. Trimming accounts for 6 bases at V and 4 bases at J, while the number of junction bases matched to no gene is 8. The germline V gene supplies CDR1 MDHEN and CDR2 SYDVKM. Measured from the cysteine to the phenylalanine, the CDR3 is 15 residues long. The read is trimmed to its CDR3 DNA, 45 bases read in frame from base 1. The sample originates from a study of blood T cell repertoires in COVID-19 (dated by TCRdb to the early 2020s). General notes on the study: The collaborator samples originated in the United States, Italy and Spain and spanned the acute and convalescent phases of COVID-19. The material from the prospective study consisted of cDNA or gDNA derived from T cells, B-cell-depleted T cells, or PBMCs. Subjects who had been exposed to COVID-19, were actively infected with it, or had recovered from it provided the deeply sampled blood TCRbeta repertoires that made up the dataset. A freely available public database, intended as a resource for researchers studying the immune response to SARS-CoV-2, is where the repertoires were released. Samples came from the ongoing ImmuneRACE study (first 160 participants) plus 1,254 subjects from 6 global collaborators. Sample metadata almost always included a de-identified subject ID, COVID-19 status, age in years and sex. Where HLA class I and class II types were available, the types were taken from metadata supplied by the sample provider, not from assay-based typing. Overall study outcomes, separate from this receptor: The amount of clinical and demographic metadata varied by source and participant and was provided uncurated.

Collaborating institutions collected whole blood in K2EDTA tubes following their own protocols. For TCRbeta analysis, collaborator samples were shipped as frozen whole blood, as isolated PBMCs, or as DNA extracted from either sample type. TCRbeta CDR3 regions were amplified from genomic DNA using the immunoSEQ Assay, a bias-controlled multiplex PCR. Per the authors' processing: The number of nucleated cells in each sample was estimated from the amplification of reference gene primers within the assay. Sequence reads were collapsed and filtered to measure the absolute abundance of every unique TCRbeta CDR3 rearrangement. For each sample, productive Simpson clonality was calculated as the square root of Simpson's diversity index across productive rearrangements. Held by TCRdb, this immuneACCESS table contains in-frame sequences only and omits some clones. Under half of the omission traces to an unresolved V gene where checked; the cause of the rest is unknown. That table supplies the V and J calls and clone size; D and trimming were determined from the DNA. This sample is represented by tens of thousands of clones; more than 70% of them were singletons. The ten largest make up about 15% of the sample.

This sequence uses TRBV28 and TRBJ2-5; TRBD2 lines up with 10 middle nucleotides. The sequenced material came from peripheral blood. This TCR derives from a human donor in a cohort sampled during active COVID-19. The CDR3 loop reads CASSPRTSGGETQYF. At the DNA level, the sequence is TGTGCCAGCAGCCCCCGGACTAGCGGCGGAGAGACCCAGTACTTC. This CDR3, with the reference TRBV28 and TRBJ2-5 proteins standing in past its ends, gives the full variable domain DVKVTQSSRYLVKRTGEKVFLECVQDMDHENMFWYRQDPGLGLRLIYFSYDVKMKEKGDIPEGYSVSREKKERFSLILESASTNQTSMYLCASSPRTSGGETQYFGPGTRLLVL.